This paragraph covers one TCR beta chain sequence. Different DNA sequences within this sample yield the same CDR3. The data were taken from a study of blood T cell repertoires in COVID-19. CDR1 and CDR2 (germline): SEHNR, FQNEAQ (reference sequence). The CDR3 has 14 amino acids. The V and J ends lost 1 base and 2 bases respectively, with 8 bases between them. During active infection, Seattle patients enrolled and were then monitored through disease. As originally analysed: Amplification of reference gene primers provided the estimated nucleated cell counts. Libraries were prepared by immunoSEQ multiplex PCR; TCRdb keeps only in-frame clonotypes and omits some of them. The DNA was the basis for D and trimming; V, J and clone size are from that table. The sample includes around 150,000 clones, roughly 85% of them seen just once.

Specimen: peripheral blood. This TCR derives from a woman aged 55-69 years with COVID-19, enrolled during active disease. The rearrangement links TRBV7-9 to TRBJ1-2; the D gene is possibly TRBD1 (5 bases). The CDR3 loop is CASSLVSGNYGYTF. CDR3 nucleotides: TGTGCCAGCAGCTTAGTTTCAGGGAACTATGGCTACACCTTC.